Below, 16 T cell receptor beta chains from the same sample are listed, as sequenced in a study of beta chain features in type 1 diabetes. Points from the study as a whole: Within each of all four CD4+ subsets, Type 1 diabetes patients had TCRB CDR3s that were moderately but significantly shorter.

These receptors' antigens are unknown. Isolated RNA was reverse transcribed in full, so expressed TCRB transcripts were sequenced. Clones were sequenced by immunoSEQ multiplex PCR, and TCRdb holds only the in-frame ones, with some missing. The top ten hold approximately 0.011% of the sample, which has under 400,000 clones, around an eighth seen once. Material for sequencing was naive CD4+ T cells from blood. The receptors were sampled from a woman between 18 and 29 years old with type 1 diabetes.

The chain uses TRBV25-1 and TRBJ2-7; D possibly corresponds to TRBD2 (5 bases). V was shortened by 7 bases and J by 7 bases, with 11 bases between the two germline ends. The CDR3 loop spans 11 amino acids. The germline gives CDR1 MGHDK, CDR2 SYGVNS. CDR3 DNA sequence: TGTGCCAGCACCAGCGAGGGTGAGCAGTACTTC. It translates to CASTSEGEQYF.

The V gene is TRBV7-9, the J gene TRBJ2-5, with D tentatively TRBD2 (5 bases). Germline V gene lookup returns CDR1 SEHNR and CDR2 FQNEAQ (reference sequence). The CDR3 length is 14 residues. The ends were cut back, 4 bases at V and 3 bases at J, with 12 bases in the middle. In DNA form, the CDR3 reads TGTGCCAGCAGCTGGACGGGAAACAAAGAGACCCAGTACTTC. This encodes CASSWTGNKETQYF.

This clone has a handful of counts. V is TRBV28 and J is TRBJ2-7; 9 bases map to TRBD1. Germline assignment: CDR1 MDHEN and CDR2 SYDVKM. Trimming removed 2 bases from V and 1 base from J; junction bases left unmatched: 3. This CDR3 region has 15 residues. CDR3 sequence (DNA): TGTGCCAGCAGTTTACCCGGGACAGGGTCCTACGAGCAGTACTTC. This encodes CASSLPGTGSYEQYF.

The rearrangement links TRBV5-6 to TRBJ1-1, with 9 positions matching TRBD1. V dropped 4 bases and J dropped 3; count of bases not matched to a gene: 4. Germline values: CDR1 SGHDT, CDR2 YYEEEE. This CDR3 has 14 residues. CDR3 in amino acids: CASSPRDRDTEAFF. DNA of the CDR3: TGTGCCAGCAGCCCCCGGGACAGGGACACTGAAGCTTTCTTT.

The J gene is TRBJ2-3, the V gene TRBV29-1; the match to TRBD1 covers 9 bases. The CDR3 extends over 12 amino acids. V shed 7 bases, J shed 7 bases, and the junction held 6 bases outside the gene matches. Per germline, CDR1 SQVTM and CDR2 ANQGSEA. The DNA of the CDR3 is TGCAGCGCTAAGGGACAGGGCAATACGCAGTATTTT. Translating it yields CSAKGQGNTQYF.

This clone came up a few times. This chain links TRBV6-5 with TRBJ1-1, with D possibly matching TRBD1 (5 bases). The CDR3 consists of 15 residues. The germline V gene has CDR1 MNHEY and CDR2 SVGAGI. Trimming took 2 bases from V and 0 from J, leaving 10 bases between them. CDR3 loop: CASSYRAGVNTEAFF. DNA for the CDR3: TGTGCCAGCAGTTACCGAGCGGGGGTGAACACTGAAGCTTTCTTT.

The V gene is TRBV7-2, the J gene TRBJ2-7; weak D call: TRBD2 (5 bases). Between the trimmed V and J ends, which lost 5 bases and 6 bases, there was a span of 11 bases. In germline, CDR1 is SGHTA, CDR2 FQGNSA. The length of the CDR3 is 12 residues. The CDR3 region has the DNA TGTGCCAGCAGCCCCTTGAGGGCCGAGCAGTACTTC. This sequence encodes CASSPLRAEQYF.

This clone has just a few counts. The V gene is TRBV29-1, the J gene TRBJ1-1; D not resolved. The germline V gene has CDR1 SQVTM and CDR2 ANQGSEA. This CDR3 spans 15 amino acids. The CDR3 loop is CSTRNRLSQNTEAFF. The CDR3 DNA is TGCAGTACGAGGAACCGTCTCAGCCAGAACACTGAAGCTTTCTTT.

The V gene is TRBV7-2, the J gene TRBJ2-5; TRBD1 is a possible D gene (6 bases). V was trimmed by 4 bases and J by 2 bases, leaving 8 bases between them. The CDR3 is made up of 13 amino acids. Looked up from germline, CDR1 is SGHTA and CDR2 is FQGNSA. The CDR3 DNA sequence: TGTGCCAGCAGCTCAGGGGAACAAGAGACCCAGTACTTC. Its translation is CASSSGEQETQYF.

V usage is TRBV5-4 and J usage is TRBJ2-7; a possible D gene is TRBD2 (6 bases). The CDR3 contains 15 residues. V was cut by 4 bases and J by 1 base, with 15 bases left in between. Germline V gives CDR1 SGHNT, CDR2 YYREEE (reference sequence). CDR3 sequence: CASSAAGRWSYEQYF. In nucleotides, the CDR3 is TGTGCCAGCAGCGCAGCAGGGAGGTGGTCCTACGAGCAGTACTTC.

The chain links TRBV25-1 to TRBJ2-4, with TRBD1 matching over 8 bases. Germline V CDR1 and CDR2: MGHDK, SYGVNS. CDR3 length: 16 amino acids. Trimming cost V 5 bases and J 1 base; bases outside gene matches: 7. This CDR3 reads CASSPQGAMAKNIQYF. As DNA, the CDR3 is TGTGCCAGCAGTCCCCAGGGGGCGATGGCCAAAAACATTCAGTACTTC.

The sample holds a few counts of this clone. The rearrangement links TRBV5-4 to TRBJ2-4; maybe TRBD2 (5 bases). Germline CDR1 and CDR2: SGHNT and YYREEE (reference sequence). The CDR3 loop spans 13 amino acids. V was pared by 4 bases and J by 6 bases, with 11 bases between. The CDR3: CASSPSGINIQYF. The CDR3 nucleotides are TGTGCCAGCAGCCCTTCCGGGATAAACATTCAGTACTTC.

This clone was counted between two and nine times. This rearrangement joins TRBV5-6 to TRBJ1-5; D unclear. CDR3 length: 15 amino acids. Germline V gene sequence: CDR1 SGHDT, CDR2 YYEEEE. Trimming pared 4 bases from V and 4 bases from J, leaving 15 bases between. The CDR3 is CASSTNGRSNQPQHF. In DNA, the CDR3 is TGTGCCAGCAGCACGAACGGGAGAAGTAATCAGCCCCAGCATTTT.

The chain couples TRBV29-1 to TRBJ2-4, with D tentatively TRBD1 (6 bases). CDR1 is SQVTM and CDR2 is ANQGSEA in the germline V gene. Trimming took off 1 base at V and 10 bases at J, with 17 bases between the two ends. The CDR3 runs to 14 residues. CDR3: CSVEAFRGPGIQYF. DNA of the CDR3: TGCAGCGTTGAAGCTTTCAGGGGACCTGGAATTCAGTACTTC. Using reference TRBV29-1 and TRBJ2-4 for the parts outside the CDR3, the full variable domain is SAVISQKPSRDICQRGTSLTIQCQVDSQVTMMFWYRQQPGQSLTLIATANQGSEATYESGFVIDKFPISRPNLTFSTLTVSNMSPEDSSIYLCSVEAFRGPGIQYFGAGTRLSVL.

This clone occurred a few times. The chain couples TRBV7-2 to TRBJ1-2; 8 positions agree with TRBD1. Germline CDR1 is SGHTA and CDR2 is FQGNSA. Trimming at V came to 5 bases and at J to 3 bases, leaving 8 bases not matched to a gene. The CDR3 spans 15 residues. The CDR3 spells CASSRDRPPDYGYTF. The CDR3 coding sequence is TGTGCCAGCAGCCGGGACAGGCCGCCAGACTATGGCTACACCTTC.

This clone was detected only a few times. This chain uses TRBV15 with TRBJ1-5; 7 nucleotides match TRBD1. This CDR3 comprises 15 residues. Germline loops: CDR1 LNHNV, CDR2 YYDKDF (reference sequence). J was trimmed by 6 bases and V by 4 bases; bases with no gene match: 9. CDR3 loop: CATSTGQVIGQPQHF. CDR3 DNA sequence: TGTGCCACCAGCACCGGACAGGTAATTGGTCAGCCCCAGCATTTT.